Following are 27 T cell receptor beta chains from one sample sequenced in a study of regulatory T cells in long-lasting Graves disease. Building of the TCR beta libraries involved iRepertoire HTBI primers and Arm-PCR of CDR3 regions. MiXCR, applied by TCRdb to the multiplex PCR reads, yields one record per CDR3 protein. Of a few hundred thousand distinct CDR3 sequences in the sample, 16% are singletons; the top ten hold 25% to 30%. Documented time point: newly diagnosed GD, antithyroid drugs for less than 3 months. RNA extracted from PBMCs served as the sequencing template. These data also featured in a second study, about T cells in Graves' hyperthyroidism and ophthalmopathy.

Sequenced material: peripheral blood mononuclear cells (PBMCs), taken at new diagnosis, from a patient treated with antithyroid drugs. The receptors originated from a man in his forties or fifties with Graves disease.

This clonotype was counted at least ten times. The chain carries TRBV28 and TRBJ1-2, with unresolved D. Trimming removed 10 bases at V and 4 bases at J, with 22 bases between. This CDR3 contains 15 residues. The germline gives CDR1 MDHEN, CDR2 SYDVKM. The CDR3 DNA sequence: TGTGCCACCAACGCTGCGTGGGTAGGGATCTATGGCTACACCTTC. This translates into CATNAAWVGIYGYTF.

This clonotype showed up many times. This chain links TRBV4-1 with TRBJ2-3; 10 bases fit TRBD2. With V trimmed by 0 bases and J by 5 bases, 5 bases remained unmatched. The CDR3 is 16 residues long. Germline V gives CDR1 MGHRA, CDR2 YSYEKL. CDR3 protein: CASSQDPLAGQDTQYF. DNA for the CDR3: TGCGCCAGCAGCCAAGACCCACTAGCGGGACAAGATACGCAGTATTTT.

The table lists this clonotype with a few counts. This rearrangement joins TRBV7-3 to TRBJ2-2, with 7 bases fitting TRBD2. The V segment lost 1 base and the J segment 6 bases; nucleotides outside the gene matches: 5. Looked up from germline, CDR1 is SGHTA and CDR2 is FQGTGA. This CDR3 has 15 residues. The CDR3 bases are TGTGCCAGCAGCTTAATGGGGGGGTCCGCCGGGGAGCTGTTTTTT. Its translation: CASSLMGGSAGELFF.

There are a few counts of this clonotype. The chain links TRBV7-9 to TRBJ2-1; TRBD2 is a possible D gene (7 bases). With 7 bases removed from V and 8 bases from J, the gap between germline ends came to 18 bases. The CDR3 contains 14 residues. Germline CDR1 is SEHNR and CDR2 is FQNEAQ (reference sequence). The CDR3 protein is CASTRQGGDHEQFF. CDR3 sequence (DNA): TGTGCCAGCACCCGGCAAGGGGGGGACCATGAGCAGTTCTTC.

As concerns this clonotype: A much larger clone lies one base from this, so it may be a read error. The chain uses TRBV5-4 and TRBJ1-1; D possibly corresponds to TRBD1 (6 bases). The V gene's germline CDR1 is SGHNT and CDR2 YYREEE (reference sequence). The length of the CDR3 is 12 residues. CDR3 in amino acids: CASSLGDTGAFF. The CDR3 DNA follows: TGTGCCAGCAGCTTGGGGGACACTGGAGCTTTCTTT.

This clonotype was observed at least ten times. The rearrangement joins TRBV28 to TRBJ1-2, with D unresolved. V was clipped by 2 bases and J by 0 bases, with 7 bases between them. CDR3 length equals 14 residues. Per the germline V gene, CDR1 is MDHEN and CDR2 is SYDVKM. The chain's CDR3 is CASSLESANYGYTF. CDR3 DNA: TGTGCCAGCAGTTTAGAGTCGGCTAACTATGGCTACACCTTC.

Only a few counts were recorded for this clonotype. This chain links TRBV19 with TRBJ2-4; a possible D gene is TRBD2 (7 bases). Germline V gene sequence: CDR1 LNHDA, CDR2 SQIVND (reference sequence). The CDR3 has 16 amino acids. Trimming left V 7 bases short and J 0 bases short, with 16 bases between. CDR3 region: CASTLRGGAAKNIQYF. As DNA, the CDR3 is TGTGCCAGTACCTTGAGGGGGGGGGCAGCCAAAAACATTCAGTACTTC.

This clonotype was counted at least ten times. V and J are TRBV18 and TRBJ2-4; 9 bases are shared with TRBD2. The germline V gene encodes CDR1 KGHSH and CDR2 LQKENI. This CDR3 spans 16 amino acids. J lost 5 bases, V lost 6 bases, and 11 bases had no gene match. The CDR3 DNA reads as TGTGCCAGCTCCCTCCCTGAGCGGGGGGCCCAAAACATTCAGTACTTC. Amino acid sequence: CASSLPERGAQNIQYF.

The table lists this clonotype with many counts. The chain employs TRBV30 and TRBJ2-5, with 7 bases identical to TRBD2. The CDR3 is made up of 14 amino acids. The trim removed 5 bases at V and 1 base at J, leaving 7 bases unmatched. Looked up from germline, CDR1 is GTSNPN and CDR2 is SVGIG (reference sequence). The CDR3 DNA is TGTGCCTGGGAGCCGGGACTACTCCAAGAGACCCAGTACTTC. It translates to CAWEPGLLQETQYF. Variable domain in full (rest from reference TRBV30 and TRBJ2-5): SQTIHQWPATLVQPVGSPLSLECTVEGTSNPNLYWYRQAAGRGLQLLFYSVGIGQISSEVPQNLSASRPQDRQFILSSKKLLLSDSGFYLCAWEPGLLQETQYFGPGTRLLVL.

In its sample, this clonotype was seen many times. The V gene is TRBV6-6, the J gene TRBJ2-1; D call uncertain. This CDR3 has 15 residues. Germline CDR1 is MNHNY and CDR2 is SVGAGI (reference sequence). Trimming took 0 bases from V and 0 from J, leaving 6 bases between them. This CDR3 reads CASSYSSSSYNEQFF. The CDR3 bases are TGTGCCAGCAGTTACTCGTCGAGCTCCTACAATGAGCAGTTCTTC.

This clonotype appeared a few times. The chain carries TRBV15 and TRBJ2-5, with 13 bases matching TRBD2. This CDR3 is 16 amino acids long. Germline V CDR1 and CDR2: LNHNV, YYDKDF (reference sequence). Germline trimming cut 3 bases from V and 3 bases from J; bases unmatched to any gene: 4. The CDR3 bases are TGTGCCACCAGCAGGGGGACTAGCGGGGAAAAAGAGACCCAGTACTTC. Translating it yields CATSRGTSGEKETQYF.

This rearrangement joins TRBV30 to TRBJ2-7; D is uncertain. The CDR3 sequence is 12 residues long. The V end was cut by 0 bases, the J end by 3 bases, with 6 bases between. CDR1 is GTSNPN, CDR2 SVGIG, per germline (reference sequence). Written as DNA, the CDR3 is TGTGCCTGGAGTGTCGGCAGCTACGAGCAGTACTTC. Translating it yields CAWSVGSYEQYF. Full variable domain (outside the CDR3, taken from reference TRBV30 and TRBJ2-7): SQTIHQWPATLVQPVGSPLSLECTVEGTSNPNLYWYRQAAGRGLQLLFYSVGIGQISSEVPQNLSASRPQDRQFILSSKKLLLSDSGFYLCAWSVGSYEQYFGPGTRLTVT.

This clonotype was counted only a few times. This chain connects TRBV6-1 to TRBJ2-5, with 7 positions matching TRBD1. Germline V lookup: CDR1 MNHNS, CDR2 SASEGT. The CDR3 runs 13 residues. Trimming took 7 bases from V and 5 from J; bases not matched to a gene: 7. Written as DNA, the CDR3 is TGTGCCAGCAACCTCCTCAGGGGGGAGACCCAGTACTTC. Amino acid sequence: CASNLLRGETQYF.

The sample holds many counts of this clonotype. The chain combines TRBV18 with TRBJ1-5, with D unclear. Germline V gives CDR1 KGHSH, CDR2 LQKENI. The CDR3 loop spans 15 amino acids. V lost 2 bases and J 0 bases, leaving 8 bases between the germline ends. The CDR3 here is CASSPIADSNQPQHF. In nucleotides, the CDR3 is TGTGCCAGCTCACCAATCGCGGATAGCAATCAGCCCCAGCATTTT. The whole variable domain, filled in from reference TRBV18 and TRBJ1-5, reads NAGVMQNPRHLVRRRGQEARLRCSPMKGHSHVYWYRQLPEEGLKFMVYLQKENIIDESGMPKERFSAEFPKEGPSILRIQQVVRGDSAAYFCASSPIADSNQPQHFGDGTRLSIL.

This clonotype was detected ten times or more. CDR3 DNA sequence: TGTGCCAGCAGCTCTCTCCGGGACAGGTCCTACGAGCAGTACTTC. Protein sequence: CASSSLRDRSYEQYF. The chain joins TRBV11-2 to TRBJ2-7, with TRBD1 identical over 8 bases. V gave up 4 bases and J gave up 1 base; unmatched junction bases: 6. CDR1 and CDR2 from the germline V gene are SGHAT and FQNNGV. The CDR3 contains 15 residues.

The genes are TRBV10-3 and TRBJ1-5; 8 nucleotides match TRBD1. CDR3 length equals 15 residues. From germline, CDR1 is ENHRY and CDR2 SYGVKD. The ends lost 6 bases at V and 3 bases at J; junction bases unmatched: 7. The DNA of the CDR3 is TGTGCCATCAGCGCTCAGGGGGCGGACAATCAGCCCCAGCATTTT. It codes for CAISAQGADNQPQHF.

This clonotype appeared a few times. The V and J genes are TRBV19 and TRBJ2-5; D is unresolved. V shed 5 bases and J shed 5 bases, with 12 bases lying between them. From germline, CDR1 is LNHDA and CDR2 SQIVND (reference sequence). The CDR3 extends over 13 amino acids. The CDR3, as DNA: TGTGCCAGTAGTCAAACCCCACCGGAGACCCAGTACTTC. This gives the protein CASSQTPPETQYF.

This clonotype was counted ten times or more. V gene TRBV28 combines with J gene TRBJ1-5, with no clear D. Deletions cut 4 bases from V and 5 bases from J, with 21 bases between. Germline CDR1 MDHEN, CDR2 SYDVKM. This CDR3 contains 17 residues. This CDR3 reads CASSCLTLSRPDQPQHF. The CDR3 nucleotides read TGTGCCAGCAGTTGTCTCACCCTGTCTCGCCCGGATCAGCCCCAGCATTTT.

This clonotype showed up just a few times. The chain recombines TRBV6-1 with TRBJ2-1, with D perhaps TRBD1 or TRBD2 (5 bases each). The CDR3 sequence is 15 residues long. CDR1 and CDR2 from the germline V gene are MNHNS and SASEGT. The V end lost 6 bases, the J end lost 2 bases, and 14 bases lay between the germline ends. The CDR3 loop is CASSRRPGPYNEQFF. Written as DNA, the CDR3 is TGTGCCAGCAGCCGCCGCCCGGGACCCTACAATGAGCAGTTCTTC.

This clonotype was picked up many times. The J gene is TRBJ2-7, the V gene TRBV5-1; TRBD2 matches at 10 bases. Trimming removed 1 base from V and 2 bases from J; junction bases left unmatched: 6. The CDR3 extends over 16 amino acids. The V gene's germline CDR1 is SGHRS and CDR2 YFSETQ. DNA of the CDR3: TGCGCCAGCAGCTTGACGACGGGACTAGCGACCTACGAGCAGTACTTC. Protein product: CASSLTTGLATYEQYF. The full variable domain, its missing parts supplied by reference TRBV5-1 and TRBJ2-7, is KAGVTQTPRYLIKTRGQQVTLSCSPISGHRSVSWYQQTPGQGLQFLFEYFSETQRNKGNFPGRFSGRQFSNSRSEMNVSTLELGDSALYLCASSLTTGLATYEQYFGPGTRLTVT.

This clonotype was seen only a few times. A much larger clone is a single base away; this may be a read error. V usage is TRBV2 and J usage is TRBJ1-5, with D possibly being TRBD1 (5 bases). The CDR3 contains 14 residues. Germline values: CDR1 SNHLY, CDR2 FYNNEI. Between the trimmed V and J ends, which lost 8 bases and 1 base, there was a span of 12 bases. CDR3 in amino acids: CASGGVASNQPQHF. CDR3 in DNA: TGTGCCAGCGGGGGGGTAGCAAGCAATCAGCCCCAGCATTTT.

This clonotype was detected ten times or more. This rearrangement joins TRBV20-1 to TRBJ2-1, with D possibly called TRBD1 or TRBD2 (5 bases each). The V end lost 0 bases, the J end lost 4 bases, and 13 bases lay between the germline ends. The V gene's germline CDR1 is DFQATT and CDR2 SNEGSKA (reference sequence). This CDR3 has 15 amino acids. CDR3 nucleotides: TGCAGTGCTAGAGATCAGGGACCTTCATACAATGAGCAGTTCTTC. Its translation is CSARDQGPSYNEQFF.

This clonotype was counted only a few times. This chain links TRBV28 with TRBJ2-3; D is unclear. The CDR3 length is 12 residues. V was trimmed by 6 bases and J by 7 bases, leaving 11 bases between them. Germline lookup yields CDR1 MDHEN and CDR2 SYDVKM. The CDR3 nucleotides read TGTGCCAGCAGCAGACCCCGAAATACGCAGTATTTT. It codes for CASSRPRNTQYF.

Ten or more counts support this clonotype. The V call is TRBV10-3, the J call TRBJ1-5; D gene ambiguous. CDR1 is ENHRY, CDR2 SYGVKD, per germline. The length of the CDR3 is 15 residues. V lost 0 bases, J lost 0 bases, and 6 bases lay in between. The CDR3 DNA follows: TGTGCCATCAGTGAGTCCTCCTATAGCAATCAGCCCCAGCATTTT. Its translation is CAISESSYSNQPQHF.

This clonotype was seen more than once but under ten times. The CDR3: CSPRVGGQETQYF. Here the CDR3 DNA reads TGCAGTCCCCGCGTGGGCGGCCAAGAGACCCAGTACTTC. The gene calls are TRBV20-1 and TRBJ2-5, with D hard to call. The CDR3 is 13 amino acids. Trimming shortened V by 8 bases and J by 1 base, and 14 bases separated the two germline ends. Per the germline V gene, CDR1 is DFQATT and CDR2 is SNEGSKA (reference sequence).

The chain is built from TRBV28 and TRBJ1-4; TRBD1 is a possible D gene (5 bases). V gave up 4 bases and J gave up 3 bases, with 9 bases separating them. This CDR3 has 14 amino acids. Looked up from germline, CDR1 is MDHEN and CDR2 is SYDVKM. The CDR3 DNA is TGTGCCAGCAGTTCAGGGTGGGCTAATGAAAAACTGTTTTTT. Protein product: CASSSGWANEKLFF.

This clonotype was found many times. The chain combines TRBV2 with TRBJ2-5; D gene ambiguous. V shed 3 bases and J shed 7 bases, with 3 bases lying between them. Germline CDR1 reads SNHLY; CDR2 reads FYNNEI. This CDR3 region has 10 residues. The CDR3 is CASSDVTQYF. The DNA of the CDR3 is TGTGCCAGCAGTGACGTGACCCAGTACTTC.